Listed below are T cell receptor beta chains from one sample, sequenced in a study of PD-1 blockade in classical Hodgkin lymphoma. Measured with immunoSEQ multiplex PCR; TCRdb has only the in-frame clones, and not every one. The sample contains 25,000 to 35,000 clones, about 71% of which appear only once. Sample: peripheral blood mononuclear cells (PBMCs), taken before the second cycle of nivolumab. The receptors derive from a human donor with classical Hodgkin lymphoma. Both conserved end residues are part of each CDR3. A D gene is named only where the DNA matches it firmly. Some rows mark clone size as missing; the rest say once, few, many or name a class of expanded clone.

clone_size,v_call,j_call,d_call,cdr3_aa,cdr3_nt
NA,TRBV7-6,TRBJ2-7,NA,CASTSPGEDYEQYF,TGTGCCAGCACCTCCCCCGGGGAAGACTACGAGCAGTACTTC
medium-sized,TRBV6-1,TRBJ1-6,TRBD1,CASSEGQGTRYNSPLHF,TGTGCCAGCAGCGAAGGACAGGGTACCCGATATAATTCACCCCTCCACTTT
NA,TRBV19,TRBJ2-1,TRBD2,CASTGTSGRTGEQFF,TGTGCCAGCACCGGGACTAGCGGACGTACGGGGGAGCAGTTCTTC
NA,TRBV11-2,TRBJ2-1,NA,CASSLDQGNTDEQFF,TGTGCCAGCAGCTTAGATCAGGGAAATACAGATGAGCAGTTCTTC
NA,TRBV19,TRBJ1-1,NA,CASRNLGGRLTEAFF,TGTGCCAGTCGTAACCTAGGCGGCAGGCTCACTGAAGCTTTCTTT
NA,TRBV4-1,TRBJ1-2,TRBD1,CASSQGPGTDYGYTF,TGCGCCAGCAGCCAAGGCCCCGGGACAGACTATGGCTACACCTTC
NA,TRBV6-5,TRBJ1-1,NA,CASSTGPRSTEAFF,TGTGCCAGCAGTACGGGACCGCGGAGCACTGAAGCTTTCTTT
NA,TRBV5-4,TRBJ1-1,TRBD1,CASSLAVGGWGTEAFF,TGTGCCAGCAGCTTGGCTGTAGGGGGCTGGGGCACTGAAGCTTTCTTT
once,TRBV11-1,TRBJ2-1,TRBD1,CASSLWTGNEQFF,TGTGCCAGCAGCCTGTGGACAGGCAATGAGCAGTTCTTC
once,TRBV19,TRBJ2-6,NA,CASVDGPSGANVLTF,TGTGCCAGTGTTGACGGACCCTCTGGGGCCAACGTCCTGACTTTC
once,TRBV2,TRBJ2-4,NA,CASMGPTKNIQYF,TGTGCCAGCATGGGGCCTACTAAAAACATTCAGTACTTC
medium-sized,TRBV7-9,TRBJ2-1,NA,CASSSGVTDNEQFF,TGTGCCAGCAGCTCAGGAGTTACAGACAATGAGCAGTTCTTC
NA,TRBV14,TRBJ2-1,NA,CASSQPDSYNEQFF,TGTGCCAGCAGCCAACCTGACAGCTACAATGAGCAGTTCTTC
few,TRBV9,TRBJ1-1,TRBD1,CASSVGTGDLGTEAFF,TGTGCCAGCAGCGTGGGGACAGGGGATCTTGGCACTGAAGCTTTCTTT
NA,TRBV11-2,TRBJ2-5,NA,CASSLDTQETQYF,TGTGCCAGCAGCTTGGACACCCAAGAGACCCAGTACTTC
NA,TRBV5-1,TRBJ1-1,NA,CASSYVSGSRDTEAFF,TGCGCCAGCAGCTATGTCTCCGGGTCAAGGGACACTGAAGCTTTCTTT
NA,TRBV30,TRBJ2-6,NA,CAWSVRAGANVLTF,TGTGCCTGGAGTGTGAGGGCTGGGGCCAACGTCCTGACTTTC
NA,TRBV28,TRBJ1-5,NA,CASSLVGVKLGNQPQHF,TGTGCCAGCAGTTTAGTAGGGGTTAAGTTAGGCAATCAGCCCCAGCATTTT
NA,TRBV7-9,TRBJ1-2,NA,CASSSYPGGKYGYTF,TGTGCCAGCAGCTCCTACCCGGGGGGAAAATATGGCTACACCTTC
NA,TRBV6-5,TRBJ2-5,NA,CASSPGETQYF,TGTGCCAGCAGTCCCGGGGAGACCCAGTACTTC
once,TRBV21-1,TRBJ1-3,NA,CASSKVVGQSSGNTIYF,TGTGCCAGCAGCAAAGTAGTGGGACAAAGCTCTGGAAACACCATATATTTT
medium-sized,TRBV19,TRBJ2-7,TRBD1,CASSPRQGLSEQYF,TGTGCCAGTAGTCCCCGACAGGGGCTTAGCGAGCAGTACTTC
NA,TRBV11-2,TRBJ2-3,NA,CASGLGGGGADTQYF,TGTGCCAGCGGATTGGGAGGGGGCGGAGCAGATACGCAGTATTTT
NA,TRBV10-3,TRBJ2-1,TRBD2,CAIRELAGVTNEQFF,TGTGCCATCAGGGAACTAGCGGGGGTCACAAATGAGCAGTTCTTC
NA,TRBV21-1,TRBJ1-2,NA,CAGYTTGESGYTF,TGTGCCGGATATACGACAGGGGAGAGCGGCTACACCTTC
NA,TRBV7-6,TRBJ2-1,NA,CPSSLGGGAEQFF,TGTCCCAGCAGCTTAGGGGGGGGCGCTGAGCAGTTCTTC
few,TRBV7-6,TRBJ1-2,TRBD1,CASSSRTGLNYGYTF,TGTGCCAGCAGCTCCCGGACAGGGCTTAACTATGGCTACACCTTC
few,TRBV2,TRBJ1-3,TRBD1,CAGDREEDTIYF,TGTGCCGGCGACAGGGAAGAAGACACCATATATTTT
NA,TRBV29-1,TRBJ1-2,NA,CSVRGDGSYGYTF,TGCAGCGTGCGAGGGGACGGTAGCTATGGCTACACCTTC
NA,TRBV4-3,TRBJ1-1,NA,CASSSRGGVPEAFF,TGCGCCAGCAGCTCCCGAGGAGGTGTTCCTGAAGCTTTCTTT
NA,TRBV6-6,TRBJ1-2,NA,CANPELLKVPSYGYTF,TGTGCCAACCCTGAGCTCCTCAAGGTCCCCTCCTATGGCTACACCTTC
NA,TRBV2,TRBJ1-5,NA,CASSGGQGNQPQHF,TGTGCCAGCAGTGGGGGGCAGGGCAATCAGCCCCAGCATTTT
NA,TRBV28,TRBJ1-4,TRBD1,CASSLQGAREKLFF,TGTGCCAGCAGTTTACAGGGGGCGCGAGAAAAACTGTTTTTT
NA,TRBV7-8,TRBJ1-4,NA,CASTSGGEHEKLFF,TGTGCCAGCACCTCGGGGGGCGAACATGAAAAACTGTTTTTT
NA,TRBV6-5,TRBJ1-5,NA,CASSPLGGSNQPQHF,TGTGCCAGCAGCCCTCTTGGTGGTTCCAATCAGCCCCAGCATTTT
NA,TRBV18,TRBJ1-2,TRBD1,CASSPWTGEDYGYTF,TGTGCCAGCTCACCTTGGACAGGGGAAGACTATGGCTACACCTTC
few,TRBV6-6,TRBJ1-1,TRBD1,CASGRQGMNTEAFF,TGTGCCAGCGGTAGACAGGGGATGAACACTGAAGCTTTCTTT
NA,TRBV5-3,TRBJ2-2,NA,CARSMQQGNTGELFF,TGTGCCAGAAGCATGCAACAGGGGAACACCGGGGAGCTGTTTTTT
NA,TRBV10-3,TRBJ2-7,TRBD1,CAISEGVTGLSYEQYF,TGTGCCATCAGTGAGGGCGTGACAGGGCTTTCCTACGAGCAGTACTTC
NA,TRBV4-3,TRBJ2-7,TRBD1,CASSQGQGAHYEQYF,TGCGCCAGCAGCCAAGGACAGGGGGCTCACTACGAGCAGTACTTC
once,TRBV7-8,TRBJ2-1,TRBD2,CASSWGPPAGGHNEQFF,TGTGCCAGCAGCTGGGGGCCCCCAGCGGGGGGACACAATGAGCAGTTCTTC
NA,TRBV7-6,TRBJ2-3,TRBD2,CASSPVAGGADTQYF,TGTGCCAGCAGCCCGGTAGCGGGGGGAGCAGATACGCAGTATTTT
NA,TRBV6-6,TRBJ2-1,NA,CASRQVSSYNEQFF,TGTGCCAGCAGACAAGTCAGCTCCTACAATGAGCAGTTCTTC
NA,TRBV30,TRBJ1-4,NA,CAWSVSRVRTNEKLFF,TGTGCCTGGAGTGTAAGCAGGGTTAGAACTAATGAAAAACTGTTTTTT
NA,TRBV6-6,TRBJ2-7,NA,CASSGDGSQAEQYF,TGTGCCAGCAGTGGGGACGGTTCTCAAGCCGAGCAGTACTTC
NA,TRBV4-3,TRBJ2-3,TRBD2,CASSQGPAYTASGGDTQYF,TGCGCCAGCAGCCAAGGGCCCGCATATACCGCTAGCGGGGGTGATACGCAGTATTTT
NA,TRBV7-9,TRBJ2-2,NA,CASSLVGVPTGELFF,TGTGCCAGCAGCTTAGTGGGGGTTCCCACCGGGGAGCTGTTTTTT
few,TRBV2,TRBJ2-7,NA,CASSEDYYEQYF,TGTGCCAGCAGTGAGGACTACTACGAGCAGTACTTC
NA,TRBV30,TRBJ1-3,TRBD1,CAWSRGSNSGNTIYF,TGTGCCTGGAGCAGGGGGAGTAACTCTGGAAACACCATATATTTT
NA,TRBV7-2,TRBJ1-3,NA,CASSRLETTIYF,TGTGCCAGCAGCCGTCTAGAAACAACCATATATTTT